The rows below give T cell receptor beta chains drawn from one sample of a study of cytomegalovirus exposure and HLA in healthy donors. The method was immunoSEQ multiplex PCR; TCRdb's version includes in-frame clones alone and lacks a portion of them. Here the sample spans around 120,000 clones, roughly 83% being singletons. The sample taken for sequencing was PBMCs. These receptors all stem from a young man in good health and CMV-seropositive. The CDR3 runs from the conserved cysteine through the conserved F or W. Each record gives: D gene, J gene, clone size, V gene, CDR3 protein, CDR3 DNA. The D gene is left open where the match is weak. Clone size is shown for a subset of rows, as once, few, many or a class of expanded clone.

>.|TRBJ1-5|few|TRBV11-2
CASSLDHGGNQPQHF
TGTGCCAGCAGCTTAGATCACGGGGGTAATCAGCCCCAGCATTTT
>TRBD1|TRBJ2-2|.|TRBV15
CATSISRDRDTGELFF
TGTGCCACCAGCATAAGCCGGGACAGAGACACCGGGGAGCTGTTTTTT
>TRBD1|TRBJ1-6|once|TRBV7-9
CSSSPGQGVGSPLHF
TGTTCCAGCAGCCCTGGACAGGGGGTGGGTTCACCCCTCCACTTT
>TRBD1|TRBJ1-5|.|TRBV2
CASRDRELPQHF
TGTGCCAGCAGGGACAGGGAACTGCCCCAGCATTTT
>TRBD1|TRBJ1-5|.|TRBV23-1
CATTTRPPGQGSQPQHF
TGCGCCACGACTACCAGGCCCCCGGGACAGGGGAGTCAGCCCCAGCATTTT
>TRBD1|TRBJ1-2|.|TRBV4-1
CASSQERQGASGYTF
TGCGCCAGCAGCCAAGAGCGACAGGGGGCGTCTGGCTACACCTTC
>TRBD1|TRBJ2-1|.|TRBV29-1
CSVEVTQGAYEQFF
TGCAGCGTTGAAGTGACACAGGGGGCTTATGAGCAGTTCTTC
>.|TRBJ2-1|.|TRBV11-2
CASSLWTANNEQFF
TGTGCCAGCAGCTTATGGACAGCGAACAATGAGCAGTTCTTC
>TRBD1|TRBJ1-1|few|TRBV6-5
CASTHGQGEASEAFF
TGTGCCAGCACTCACGGACAGGGGGAAGCCTCTGAAGCTTTCTTT
>.|TRBJ2-6|.|TRBV28
CASNGLSSGANVLTF
TGTGCCAGCAACGGACTAAGCTCTGGGGCCAACGTCCTGACTTTC
>.|TRBJ1-2|once|TRBV5-1
CASSFLETSYGYTF
TGCGCCAGCAGCTTCCTCGAGACATCCTATGGCTACACCTTC
>TRBD2|TRBJ2-7|.|TRBV7-3
CASSLAGDLLEQYF
TGTGCCAGCAGCTTAGCGGGGGACCTCCTCGAGCAGTACTTC
>.|TRBJ2-1|.|TRBV7-8
CASRDSSYNEQFF
TGTGCCAGCAGGGACAGCTCCTACAATGAGCAGTTCTTC
>.|TRBJ2-7|.|TRBV7-6
CASSLDARATTYEQYF
TGTGCCAGCAGCTTAGACGCCAGGGCAACCACCTACGAGCAGTACTTC
>.|TRBJ1-1|.|TRBV18
CASSPPQRDTEAFF
TGTGCCAGCTCACCCCCGCAGCGGGACACTGAAGCTTTCTTT
>.|TRBJ2-2|few|TRBV5-4
CASSTAAGRGGTGELFF
TGTGCCAGCAGCACGGCGGCGGGGAGGGGGGGCACCGGGGAGCTGTTTTTT
>TRBD1|TRBJ1-2|.|TRBV7-8
CASSSPRRDRGLGGYTF
TGTGCCAGCAGCTCGCCTCGGCGGGACAGGGGGCTGGGCGGCTACACCTTC
>TRBD1|TRBJ1-1|.|TRBV6-5
CASRWTPGQATEAFF
TGTGCCAGCAGGTGGACACCGGGACAGGCAACTGAAGCTTTCTTT
>.|TRBJ2-5|.|TRBV7-2
CASSRSGQETQYF
TGTGCCAGCAGTCGAAGCGGCCAAGAGACCCAGTACTTC
>.|TRBJ1-2|few|TRBV7-8
CASSMWGRTEGVLGYTF
TGTGCCAGCAGCATGTGGGGCCGGACAGAAGGAGTACTTGGCTACACCTTC
>TRBD2|TRBJ2-7|.|TRBV4-3
CASSQALAGADYEQYF
TGCGCCAGCAGCCAAGCTTTAGCGGGCGCTGACTACGAGCAGTACTTC
>TRBD1|TRBJ2-5|.|TRBV19
CASSQGQGIETQYF
TGTGCCAGTAGTCAGGGACAGGGAATAGAAACCCAGTACTTC
>TRBD2|TRBJ2-7|.|TRBV4-2
CASSQAGLAVYEQYF
TGTGCCAGCAGCCAGGCGGGACTAGCGGTCTACGAGCAGTACTTC
>TRBD1|TRBJ1-1|.|TRBV5-4
CASSKRQGTEAFF
TGTGCCAGCAGTAAAAGACAGGGCACTGAAGCTTTCTTT
>TRBD1|TRBJ2-1|once|TRBV19
CASSIEAGGSYNEQFF
TGTGCCAGTAGTATAGAGGCAGGGGGTTCATACAATGAGCAGTTCTTC
>.|TRBJ2-7|.|TRBV6-1
CASSPRDGSSYEQYF
TGTGCCAGCAGTCCGAGGGACGGGAGCTCCTACGAGCAGTACTTC
>TRBD1|TRBJ1-5|.|TRBV28
CASSRQGRLHQPQHF
TGTGCCAGCAGCCGACAGGGTCGGTTGCATCAGCCCCAGCATTTT
>.|TRBJ1-2|.|TRBV7-2
CASSLESLAALTF
TGTGCCAGCAGCTTAGAAAGCTTGGCGGCGCTCACCTTC
>.|TRBJ2-1|.|TRBV7-3
CASSSDTYNEQFF
TGTGCCAGCAGCTCGGACACTTACAATGAGCAGTTCTTC
>.|TRBJ2-7|.|TRBV9
CASSPDTTTQGTPYEQYF
TGTGCCAGCAGCCCAGATACAACCACTCAGGGGACCCCCTACGAGCAGTACTTC
>.|TRBJ2-4|once|TRBV5-6
CASSLASTKNSQYF
TGTGCCAGCAGCTTGGCCAGCACAAAAAACAGTCAGTACTTC
>.|TRBJ1-1|few|TRBV2
CASSVGGYTEAFF
TGTGCCAGCAGTGTGGGGGGGTACACTGAAGCTTTCTTT
>.|TRBJ1-2|few|TRBV5-6
CASSWESPDSYGYTF
TGTGCCAGCAGCTGGGAGTCCCCGGACAGCTATGGCTACACCTTC
>.|TRBJ1-5|.|TRBV15
CATSRGYEARPQPQHF
TGTGCCACCAGCAGAGGCTATGAGGCGAGACCCCAGCCCCAGCATTTT
>TRBD1|TRBJ1-2|.|TRBV2
CASSGSRTGGAGYTF
TGTGCCAGCAGTGGATCCCGAACAGGGGGCGCGGGCTACACCTTC
>TRBD2|TRBJ2-7|.|TRBV10-3
CAIGRGSGYEQYF
TGTGCCATAGGGAGGGGCTCTGGCTACGAGCAGTACTTC
>.|TRBJ1-1|.|TRBV7-9
CASRGGRDTEAFF
TGTGCCAGCAGGGGTGGTCGGGACACTGAAGCTTTCTTT
>TRBD1|TRBJ2-7|.|TRBV28
CASSRLGTASYEQYF
TGTGCCAGCAGTCGGCTCGGGACAGCCTCCTACGAGCAGTACTTC
>.|TRBJ1-5|.|TRBV9
CASSVEVGGRGRPVNQPQHF
TGTGCCAGCAGCGTAGAAGTCGGGGGGCGGGGAAGGCCGGTCAATCAGCCCCAGCATTTT
>.|TRBJ1-5|.|TRBV19
CASSITRVGNQPQHF
TGTGCCAGTAGTATAACCAGGGTGGGCAATCAGCCCCAGCATTTT
>.|TRBJ1-2|.|TRBV29-1
CSVEDPGEGYTF
TGCAGCGTTGAAGATCCGGGGGAGGGCTACACCTTC
>.|TRBJ1-3|.|TRBV2
CASSAREEAGNTIYF
TGTGCCAGCAGTGCCAGGGAGGAAGCTGGAAACACCATATATTTT